The sequence of this T cell receptor (beta chain) was determined in a study of blood T cell repertoires in COVID-19. Study details: The samples span acute and convalescent COVID-19 from the United States, Italy and Spain. PBMCs, B-cell-depleted T cells, or T cells provided the cDNA or gDNA that made up the material.

The V gene end was trimmed by 3 bases and the J gene end by 7 bases; junction bases not matched to a gene: 5. The CDR3 extends over 14 amino acids. Germline V gene data show CDR1 as SNHLY and CDR2 as FYNNEI. The method was immunoSEQ multiplex PCR; TCRdb's version includes in-frame clones alone and lacks a portion of them. The data hold over 85,000 clones, with almost 90% observed a single time. Sequenced: peripheral blood. V is TRBV2 and J is TRBJ2-2; 7 bases agree with TRBD1. The receptor comes from an older woman with acute or convalescent COVID-19. CDR3 DNA sequence: TGTGCCAGCAGTGAGGGACAGACCTACGGGGAGCTGTTTTTT. Encoded protein: CASSEGQTYGELFF.